These 10 T cell receptor beta chains were sequenced from one sample in a study of blood T cells in healthy people across ages. It was with a sample-barcoded 5' primer and a J-beta primer mix that a second PCR of about 6 to 11 cycles was run. TCRdb passed the 5' RACE reads through MiXCR, listing each CDR3 protein once. The table records a few hundred thousand distinct CDR3 sequences, 50% to 60% of them present only once. The source material was blood. These receptors all stem from a man aged 55 to 70 in good health.

The table lists this clonotype with a few counts. The rearrangement uses TRBV6-6 and TRBJ2-3; 13 bases map to TRBD2. There are 17 residues in the CDR3. Germline V lookup: CDR1 MNHNY, CDR2 SVGAGI (reference sequence). The J segment lost 1 base and the V segment lost 4 bases, leaving 5 bases of the junction unmatched. The CDR3 sequence is CASSSLTSGGRTDTQYF. The CDR3 nucleotides are TGTGCCAGCAGTTCCTTGACTAGCGGGGGGCGCACAGATACGCAGTATTTT.

Notes on this clonotype: One end of the junction fails to match germline, which may point to a read error. This sequence joins TRBV7-2 and TRBJ2-3; TRBD1 is a possible D gene (5 bases). Germline V CDR1 and CDR2: SGHTA, FQGNSA. The CDR3 totals 13 residues. Written as DNA, the CDR3 is TGTGCCAGCCACAGGTTAGACACAGATACACAGTATTTT. Protein product: CASHRLDTDTQYF.

The rearrangement links TRBV3-1 to TRBJ2-1; D uncertain. The CDR3 covers 14 residues. CDR1 is LGHDT and CDR2 is YNNKEL in the germline V gene (reference sequence). Trimming took off 4 bases at V and 4 bases at J, with 11 bases between the two ends. CDR3 sequence (DNA): TGTGCCAGCAGCCGGGCTACCGCATACAATGAGCAGTTCTTC. Translating gives CASSRATAYNEQFF.

The chain joins TRBV29-1 to TRBJ2-1; no clear D gene. The closer fit of TRBJ2-7 to the DNA end suggests the J call may be wrong. This CDR3 region has 14 residues. Germline V gene sequence: CDR1 SQVTM, CDR2 ANQGSEA. Here the CDR3 reads CSVGRDGSYNEQYF. CDR3 nucleotide sequence: TGCAGCGTTGGCCGAGATGGCTCCTACAATGAGCAGTACTTC.

V gene TRBV5-6 combines with J gene TRBJ2-4, with no clear D. The CDR3 totals 12 residues. Germline values: CDR1 SGHDT, CDR2 YYEEEE. Trimming took 3 bases from V and 13 from J, leaving 14 bases between them. CDR3 sequence reads: CASSSAIGRQYF. DNA for the CDR3: TGTGCCAGCAGCTCGGCCATCGGGCGGCAGTACTTC. Full variable domain (outside the CDR3, taken from reference TRBV5-6 and TRBJ2-4): DAGVTQSPTHLIKTRGQQVTLRCSPKSGHDTVSWYQQALGQGPQFIFQYYEEEERQRGNFPDRFSGHQFPNYSSELNVNALLLGDSALYLCASSSAIGRQYFGAGTRLSVL.

The V and J genes are TRBV9 and TRBJ1-6, with a weak D call TRBD1 (6 bases). CDR3 length equals 14 residues. Per germline, CDR1 SGDLS and CDR2 YYNGEE. Trimming cost V 3 bases and J 9 bases, with 13 bases left between them. The CDR3 loop is CASSAHPDSSPLHF. CDR3 nucleotides: TGTGCCAGCAGCGCCCACCCGGACAGTTCACCCCTCCACTTT.

This clonotype was found once. A much larger clonotype is one base distant, so this may be a read error. The rearrangement joins TRBV27 to TRBJ2-3; TRBD2 matches at 10 bases. The length of the CDR3 is 16 residues. V trimming: 11 bases; J trimming: 3 bases; junction bases outside the gene matches: 14. The V gene's germline CDR1 is MNHEY and CDR2 SMNVEV (reference sequence). CDR3 DNA: TGTGCCGGCAAGCGGGAGGGCCGCTATATGACAGATACGCAGTATTTT. Translation: CAGKREGRYMTDTQYF.

The chain joins TRBV25-1 to TRBJ1-2, with D unclear. CDR3 length: 14 residues. The V gene's germline CDR1 is MGHDK and CDR2 SYGVNS. V was pared by 0 bases and J by 7 bases, with 12 bases between. The CDR3 coding sequence is TGTGCCAGCAGTGAATATTGGCCCTCGGGTGGCTACACCTTC. It translates to CASSEYWPSGGYTF.

J is TRBJ2-7 and V is TRBV7-2; possible D gene TRBD2, 7 bases. The V gene's germline CDR1 is SGHTA and CDR2 FQGNSA. V lost 2 bases and J 3 bases, leaving 17 bases between the germline ends. The CDR3 length is 16 residues. The CDR3 nucleotides read TGTGCCAGCAGCTTAAGGGGGGCGGGAGAAGGCTACGAGCAGTACTTC. This codes for CASSLRGAGEGYEQYF.

This clonotype has only a few counts. The chain recombines TRBV29-1 with TRBJ2-3, with D tentatively TRBD2 (6 bases). The CDR3 loop spans 15 amino acids. The germline V and J ends were trimmed by 3 bases and 0 bases, with 13 bases remaining between them. CDR1 and CDR2 from the germline V gene are SQVTM and ANQGSEA. The CDR3 sequence is CSVDQRGSSTDTQYF. In DNA, the CDR3 is TGCAGCGTTGATCAACGGGGGTCGAGCACAGATACGCAGTATTTT.